These 2 T cell receptor beta chains originate from one sample sequenced in a study of cytomegalovirus exposure and HLA in healthy donors. Primers: 60 Vbeta forward and 13 Jbeta reverse. Using immunoSEQ multiplex PCR, the repertoire was profiled, and TCRdb retains in-frame clones only, with some absent. The data show 150,000 to 200,000 clones, around 76% seen once. Sequencing input: PBMCs. Receptor source: a girl between 10 and 17 years old in good health and CMV-seropositive.

The chain uses TRBV25-1 and TRBJ1-4; the D gene is possibly TRBD1 (5 bases). Germline values: CDR1 MGHDK, CDR2 SYGVNS. V lost 3 bases to trimming and J lost 5 bases, with 10 bases between them. The CDR3 runs 14 residues. This chain's CDR3 is CASSETALNEKLFF. The CDR3 nucleotides read TGTGCCAGCAGTGAGACAGCCCTAAATGAAAAACTGTTTTTT.

This chain connects TRBV4-1 to TRBJ1-1, with 9 bases lining up with TRBD1. V lost 0 bases and J lost 4; bases outside the gene matches: 3. This CDR3 contains 15 residues. CDR1 is MGHRA, CDR2 YSYEKL, per germline. The CDR3 nucleotides are TGCGCCAGCAGCCAAGAAGACAGGGGGAGCACTGAAGCTTTCTTT. Its protein product is CASSQEDRGSTEAFF.